Listed below are T cell receptor beta chains from one sample, sequenced in a study of blood T cells in healthy people across ages. TCRdb re-called the 5' RACE reads through MiXCR, storing one row per CDR3 protein. The repertoire has approximately 790,000 distinct CDR3 sequences, around 68% of them found once; the top ten carry roughly a quarter. What was sequenced was blood. The receptors come from a man aged 25 to 45 in good health. The conserved cysteine and the conserved F or W are not part of the CDR3 here.

V,CDR3
TRBV7-2,ASSSDSGYNEQF
TRBV13,ASSPLGGAVNEQF
TRBV7-9,ASSPGQGDDEQF
TRBV27,ASTRIAAFSYNEQF
TRBV5-1,ASSRPGTGVIPYEQY
TRBV12-3/TRBV12-4,ASSLAGVNYGYT
TRBV5-1,ASSYGDGTYNEQF
TRBV20-1,SAFLLAPADTQY
TRBV7-9,ASIRTGGVSGEKLF
TRBV29-1,SVEGVPYTDTQY
TRBV20-1,SAAGTGINEQY
TRBV6-2/TRBV6-3,ASSYPQSGGPQH
TRBV20-1,SALLWMANTEAF
TRBV20-1,SAPDRATDTQY
TRBV4-3,ASSQAGVNTQY
TRBV25-1,ASERDGSYNSPLH
TRBV11-2,ASSLVDIVYNEQF
TRBV4-3,ASSPRRTGADGYT
TRBV7-2,ASSKTGGQETQY
TRBV7-9,ASWTGYT
TRBV5-6,ASRRGLAGGLAKNIQY
TRBV18,ASSPTDNSPLH
TRBV11-2,ASSRPGQASGANVLT
TRBV28,ASSLQRGGVINTQY
TRBV6-5,ASTLGYRGGYGYT
TRBV5-1,ASSLEPSTEAF
TRBV5-1,ASSLEGSGGYT
TRBV12-3/TRBV12-4,ASSVRGLEDTQY
TRBV27,ASSSLTSGRFEQY
TRBV25-1,ASTPSTGGGREAF
TRBV7-6,ASSSSGGSYNEQF
TRBV28,ASSLVGKGDTGELF
TRBV7-2,ASSVRDKEETQY
TRBV4-3,ASSQGPGLLAKNIQY
TRBV6-5,ASSYELGQDSTDTQY
TRBV4-3,ASSQAAQRLTDTQY
TRBV9,ASSVAWGAVNEKLF
TRBV9,ASSVRTSGGPDTQY